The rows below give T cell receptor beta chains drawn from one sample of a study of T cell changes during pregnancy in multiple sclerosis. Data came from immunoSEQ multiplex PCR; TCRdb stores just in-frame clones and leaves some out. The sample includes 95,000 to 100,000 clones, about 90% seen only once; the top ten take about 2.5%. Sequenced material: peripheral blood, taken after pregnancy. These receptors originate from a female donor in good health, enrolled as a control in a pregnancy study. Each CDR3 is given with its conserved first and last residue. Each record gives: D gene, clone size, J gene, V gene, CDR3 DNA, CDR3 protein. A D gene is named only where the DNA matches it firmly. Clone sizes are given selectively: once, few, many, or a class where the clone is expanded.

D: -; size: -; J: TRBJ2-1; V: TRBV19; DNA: TGTGCCAGCGGACGGGGGGGACAGAACAATGAGCAGTTCTTC; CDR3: CASGRGGQNNEQFF
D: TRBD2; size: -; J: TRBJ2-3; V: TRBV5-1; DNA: TGCGCCTCGAGATCAGCTAGCGGAACAGATACGCAGTATTTT; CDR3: CASRSASGTDTQYF
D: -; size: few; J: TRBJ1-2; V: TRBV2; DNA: TGTGCCAGCAGAGGACGGGGAGGCCCCTACACCTTC; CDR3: CASRGRGGPYTF
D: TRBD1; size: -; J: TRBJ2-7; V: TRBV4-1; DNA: TGCGCCAGCAGCCAAGTAGGAACAGGGGTGGACGAGCAGTACTTC; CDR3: CASSQVGTGVDEQYF
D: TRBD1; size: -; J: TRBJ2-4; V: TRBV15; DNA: TGTGCCACCAGCGGCCGACAGGGCTGGGCCAAAAACATTCAGTACTTC; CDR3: CATSGRQGWAKNIQYF
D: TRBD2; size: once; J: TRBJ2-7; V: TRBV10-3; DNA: TGTGCCATCAGTGGGGGGCTAGCGGGGGGAGGGCAGTACTTC; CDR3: CAISGGLAGGGQYF
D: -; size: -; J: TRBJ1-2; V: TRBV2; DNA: TGTGCCACCTCCTCGCGGGGGAGCTATGGCTACACCTTC; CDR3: CATSSRGSYGYTF
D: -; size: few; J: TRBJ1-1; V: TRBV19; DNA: TGTGCCAGTAGAAAGGGAGGGGGGACTGAAGCTTTCTTT; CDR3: CASRKGGGTEAFF
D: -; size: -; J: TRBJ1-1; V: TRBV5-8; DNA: TGTGCCAGCAGCTTGAACGACGGGTGGAGTTTCTTT; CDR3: CASSLNDGWSFF
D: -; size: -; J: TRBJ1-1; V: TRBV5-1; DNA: TGCGCCAGCAGCTTCTCAGGGGTCTCTCCCGAAATTATGAACACTGAAGCTTTCTTT; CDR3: CASSFSGVSPEIMNTEAFF
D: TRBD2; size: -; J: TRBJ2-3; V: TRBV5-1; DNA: TGCGCCAGCAGCCGGGAGCGGGAGGGCACAGATACGCAGTATTTT; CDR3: CASSREREGTDTQYF
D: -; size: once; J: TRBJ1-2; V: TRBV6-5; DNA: TGTGCCAGCAGTTACTCGAGGGCCGCCTATGGCTACACCTTC; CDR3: CASSYSRAAYGYTF
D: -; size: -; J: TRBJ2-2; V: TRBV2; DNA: TGTGCCAGCAGCTTTTCAGACAGGAGCACCGGGGAGCTGTTTTTT; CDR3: CASSFSDRSTGELFF
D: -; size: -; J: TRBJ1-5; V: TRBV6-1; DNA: TGTGCCAGCAGTGAGGACCCTGGGGCAGTAAGTCAGCCCCAGCATTTT; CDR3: CASSEDPGAVSQPQHF
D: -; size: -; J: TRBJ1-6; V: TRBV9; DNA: TGTGCCAGCAGCGTAGACACCCGTAATTCACCCCTCCACTTT; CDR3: CASSVDTRNSPLHF
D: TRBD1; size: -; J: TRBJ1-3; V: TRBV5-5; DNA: TGTGCCAGCAGCCCCACAGGGGAAACTGGAAACACCATATATTTT; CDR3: CASSPTGETGNTIYF
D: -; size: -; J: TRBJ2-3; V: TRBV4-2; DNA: TGTGCCAGCAGCCAAGTCAGCGTTCTCCCAGATACGCAGTATTTT; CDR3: CASSQVSVLPDTQYF
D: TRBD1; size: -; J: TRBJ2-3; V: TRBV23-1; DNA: TGCGCCAGGCGACAGGGGGCTTCAGATACGCAGTATTTT; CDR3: CARRQGASDTQYF
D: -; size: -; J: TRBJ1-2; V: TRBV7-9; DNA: TGTGCCAGTGGAGAGCAGGGCGCCTATGGCTACACCTTC; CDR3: CASGEQGAYGYTF
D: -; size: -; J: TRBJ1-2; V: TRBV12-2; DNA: TGTGCAAGTCGCCGATCGAGGGGAGGGGACGGCTACACCTTC; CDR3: CASRRSRGGDGYTF
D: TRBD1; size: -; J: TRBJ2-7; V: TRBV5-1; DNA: TGCGCCAGCAGAGGGGACAGGGGAAGGGGGTCCTACGAGCAGTACTTC; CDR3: CASRGDRGRGSYEQYF
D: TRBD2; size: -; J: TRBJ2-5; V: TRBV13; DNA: TGTGCCAGCAGCTTCCCGGCGGGAGGACAAGAGACCCAGTACTTC; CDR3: CASSFPAGGQETQYF
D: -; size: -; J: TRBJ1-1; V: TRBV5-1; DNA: TGCGCCAGCAGCTTACAGGTATCGAACACTGAAGCTTTCTTT; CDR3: CASSLQVSNTEAFF
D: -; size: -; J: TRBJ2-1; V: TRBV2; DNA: TGTGCCAGCAGTGCCGAGGTCAATGAGCAGTTCTTC; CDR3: CASSAEVNEQFF
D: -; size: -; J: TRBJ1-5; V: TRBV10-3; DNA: TGTGCCATCAGTGAGTCGAAACAGGTAAACCAGCCCCAGCATTTT; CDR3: CAISESKQVNQPQHF
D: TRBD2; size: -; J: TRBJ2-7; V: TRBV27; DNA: TGTGCCAGCAGTTTAGGTACTAGCGGGCCCACCTCCTACGAGCAGTACTTC; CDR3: CASSLGTSGPTSYEQYF
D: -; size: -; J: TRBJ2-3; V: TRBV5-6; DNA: TGTGCCAGCAGCTTGGGAGGAGGGAGCACAGATACGCAGTATTTT; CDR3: CASSLGGGSTDTQYF
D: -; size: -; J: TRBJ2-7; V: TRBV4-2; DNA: TGTGCCAGCAGCCCCGTTGCTTCTAGCGCCTACGAGCAGTACTTC; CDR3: CASSPVASSAYEQYF
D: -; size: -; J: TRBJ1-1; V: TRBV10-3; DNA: TGTGCCATCAGGAGGTCCGGGAACACTGAAGCTTTCTTT; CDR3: CAIRRSGNTEAFF
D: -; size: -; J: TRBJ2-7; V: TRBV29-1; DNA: TGCAGCGTTGACACAGGGAGCATATACGAGCAGTACTTC; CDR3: CSVDTGSIYEQYF
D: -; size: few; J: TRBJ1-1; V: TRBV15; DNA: TGTGCCACCAGCTCAGGGATGAACACTGAAGCTTTCTTT; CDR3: CATSSGMNTEAFF
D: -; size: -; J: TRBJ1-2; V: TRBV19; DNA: TGTGCCAGTAGTATATCCCTAGGAGGCTACACCTTC; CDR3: CASSISLGGYTF
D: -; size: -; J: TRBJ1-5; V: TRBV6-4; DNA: TGTGCCAGCAGTGTGTCAGGGGAAGTGGGACAGCCCCAGCATTTT; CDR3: CASSVSGEVGQPQHF
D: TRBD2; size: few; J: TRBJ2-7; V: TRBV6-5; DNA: TGTGCCAGCAGTCCGACTAGCGGGAGCTCCTACGAGCAGTACTTC; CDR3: CASSPTSGSSYEQYF
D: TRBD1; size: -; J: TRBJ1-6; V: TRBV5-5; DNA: TGTGCCAGCAGCTTGGTGGACAGGGGCCATTCACCCCTCCACTTT; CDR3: CASSLVDRGHSPLHF
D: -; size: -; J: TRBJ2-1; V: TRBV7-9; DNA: TGTGCCAGCAGCTTAGGGCCCAGGGGTGAGCAGTTCTTC; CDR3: CASSLGPRGEQFF
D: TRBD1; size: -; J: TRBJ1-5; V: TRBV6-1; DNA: TGTGCCAGCAGGGTCGGGACAGGGGCGAGAAAGCCCCAGCATTTT; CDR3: CASRVGTGARKPQHF
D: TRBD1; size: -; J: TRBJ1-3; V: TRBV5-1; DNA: TGCGCCAGCAGCCCGACAGGGTTTCCTGGAAACACCATATATTTT; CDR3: CASSPTGFPGNTIYF
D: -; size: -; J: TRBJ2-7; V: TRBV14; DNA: TGTGCCAGCAGCCATGACGGACATTACGAGCAGTACTTC; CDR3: CASSHDGHYEQYF
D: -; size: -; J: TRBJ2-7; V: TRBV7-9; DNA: TGTGCCAGCAGCATAAGGACAGAAACAACCTACGAGCAGTACTTC; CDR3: CASSIRTETTYEQYF
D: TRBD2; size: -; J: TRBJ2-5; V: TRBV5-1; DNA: TGCGCCAGCAGCTCCGGGACTAGGGCCGAAGAGACCCAGTACTTC; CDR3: CASSSGTRAEETQYF
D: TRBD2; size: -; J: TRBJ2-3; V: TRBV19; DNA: TGTGCCAGTAACATCGGGGGGGATACGCAGTATTTT; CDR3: CASNIGGDTQYF
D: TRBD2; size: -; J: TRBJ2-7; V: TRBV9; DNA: TGTGCCAGCAGCGTAGCGCGCGGGAGCTCCTACGAGCAGTACTTC; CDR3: CASSVARGSSYEQYF
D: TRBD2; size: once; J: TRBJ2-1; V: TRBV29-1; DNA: TGCAGCGTCGACACTAGCGGTTTATACAATGAGCAGTTCTTC; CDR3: CSVDTSGLYNEQFF
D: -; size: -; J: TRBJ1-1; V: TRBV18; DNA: TGTGCCAGCTCGCCAAGGGGACTGCTGAACACTGAAGCTTTCTTT; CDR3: CASSPRGLLNTEAFF
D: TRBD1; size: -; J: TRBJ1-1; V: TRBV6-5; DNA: TGTGCCAGCAGTTCGGGACAGACCACTGAAGCTTTCTTT; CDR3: CASSSGQTTEAFF
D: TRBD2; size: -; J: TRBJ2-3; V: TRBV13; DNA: TGTGCCAGCAGCTCGGGACTAGACGTCGGGTCCAGCACAGATACGCAGTATTTT; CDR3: CASSSGLDVGSSTDTQYF
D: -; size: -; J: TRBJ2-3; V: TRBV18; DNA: TGTGCCAGCTCACCACAGGGCAGGGGTTTCACAGATACGCAGTATTTT; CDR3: CASSPQGRGFTDTQYF
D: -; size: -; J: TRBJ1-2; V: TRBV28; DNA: TGTGCCAGCAGTTCCTCAAGGTCGGGGGGCTACACCTTC; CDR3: CASSSSRSGGYTF
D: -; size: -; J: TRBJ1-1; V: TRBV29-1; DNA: TGCAGCGTTGAACGTCCTACCATGAACACTGAAGCTTTCTTT; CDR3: CSVERPTMNTEAFF
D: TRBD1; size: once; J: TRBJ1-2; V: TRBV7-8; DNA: TGTGCCAGCAGCGCCGACAGGGTAGGCTACACCTTC; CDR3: CASSADRVGYTF
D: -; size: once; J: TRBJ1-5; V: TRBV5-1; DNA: TGCGCCAGCAGCCCAATGGGGGGTAGCAATCAGCCCCAGCATTTT; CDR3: CASSPMGGSNQPQHF
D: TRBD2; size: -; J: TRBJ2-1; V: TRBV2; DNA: TGTGCCAGCAAATTTTCCGGGACTAGCCTTTCCACTGAGCAGTTCTTC; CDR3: CASKFSGTSLSTEQFF
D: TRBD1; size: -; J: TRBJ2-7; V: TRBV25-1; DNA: TGTGCCAGCAGTGAATACCGGGACAGGGAACCCGAGCAGTACTTC; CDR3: CASSEYRDREPEQYF
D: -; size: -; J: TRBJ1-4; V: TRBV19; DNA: TGTGCCAGTAGTATTAAGGCGGCGAAGGGGACTGGTGAACTGTTTTTT; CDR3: CASSIKAAKGTGELFF
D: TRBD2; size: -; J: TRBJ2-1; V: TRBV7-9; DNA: TGTGCCAGCAGCGGACTAGCGGGAGTGGACAATGAGCAGTTCTTC; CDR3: CASSGLAGVDNEQFF
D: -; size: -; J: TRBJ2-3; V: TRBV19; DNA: TGTGCCAGTACCGTTTGGGCCGGGAGTAGCACAGATACGCAGTATTTT; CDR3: CASTVWAGSSTDTQYF